Sequencing of this T cell receptor beta chain was carried out in a study of patients and donors after allogeneic stem cell transplantation. TCRdb called the RT-PCR reads again in MiXCR, with one record for every CDR3 protein. The sample holds hundreds of thousands of distinct CDR3 sequences, around 16% seen once. V lost 8 bases and J lost 1, with 9 bases in between. Germline loops: CDR1 SGHRS, CDR2 YFSETQ. This CDR3 is 12 amino acids long. The rearrangement links TRBV5-1 to TRBJ1-1; unclear D gene. What was sequenced was blood, either unsorted or a sorted T cell fraction (not recorded which). The clonotype originates from a human donor who was either an allogeneic HSCT recipient or a stem cell or donor lymphocyte infusion donor (not recorded which). It is not recorded whose cells these are; they may come from a transplant donor. CDR3 amino acids: CASRTENTEAFF. CDR3 in DNA: TGCGCCAGTCGAACAGAGAACACTGAAGCTTTCTTT.